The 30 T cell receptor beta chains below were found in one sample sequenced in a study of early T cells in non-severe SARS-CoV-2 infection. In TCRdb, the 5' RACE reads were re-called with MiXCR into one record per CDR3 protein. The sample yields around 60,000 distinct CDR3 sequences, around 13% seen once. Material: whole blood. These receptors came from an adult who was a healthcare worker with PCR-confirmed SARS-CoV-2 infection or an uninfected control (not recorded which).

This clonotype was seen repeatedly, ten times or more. The CDR3 region has the DNA TGTGCCAGCATCATAAAGCTTCATAGCGGGAGGGCCTGGGATACGCAGTATTTT. Its translation: CASIIKLHSGRAWDTQYF. The V call is TRBV28, the J call TRBJ2-3, with 11 bases fitting TRBD2. The germline V gene has CDR1 MDHEN and CDR2 SYDVKM. The CDR3 is 18 residues long. The ends lost 7 bases at V and 6 bases at J; junction bases unmatched: 18. Filled out from reference TRBV28 and TRBJ2-3, the complete variable domain reads DVKVTQSSRYLVKRTGEKVFLECVQDMDHENMFWYRQDPGLGLRLIYFSYDVKMKEKGDIPEGYSVSREKKERFSLILESASTNQTSMYLCASIIKLHSGRAWDTQYFGPGTRLTVL.

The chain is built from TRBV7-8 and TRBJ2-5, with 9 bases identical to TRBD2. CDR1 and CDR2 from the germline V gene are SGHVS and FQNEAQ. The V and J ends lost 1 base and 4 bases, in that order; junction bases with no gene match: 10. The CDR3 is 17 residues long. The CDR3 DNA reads TGTGCCAGCAGCTTAGTGGGTGCGGGGGGGCTTGGAGAGACCCAGTACTTC. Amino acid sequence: CASSLVGAGGLGETQYF.

CDR3 amino acids: CASSLMQMVGSGANVLTF. CDR3 DNA: TGTGCCAGCAGCTTAATGCAAATGGTGGGCTCTGGGGCCAACGTCCTGACTTTC. V gene TRBV5-4 combines with J gene TRBJ2-6; the D is unclear. This CDR3 spans 18 amino acids. Between the trimmed V and J ends, which lost 2 bases and 0 bases, there was a span of 15 bases. The germline gives CDR1 SGHNT, CDR2 YYREEE (reference sequence).

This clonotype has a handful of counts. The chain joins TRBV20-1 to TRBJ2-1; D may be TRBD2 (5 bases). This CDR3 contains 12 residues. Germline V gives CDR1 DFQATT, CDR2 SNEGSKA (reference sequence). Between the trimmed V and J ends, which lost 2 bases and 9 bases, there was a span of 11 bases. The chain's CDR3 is CSARHGGGEQFF. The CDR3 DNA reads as TGCAGTGCTAGACACGGAGGTGGTGAGCAGTTCTTC.

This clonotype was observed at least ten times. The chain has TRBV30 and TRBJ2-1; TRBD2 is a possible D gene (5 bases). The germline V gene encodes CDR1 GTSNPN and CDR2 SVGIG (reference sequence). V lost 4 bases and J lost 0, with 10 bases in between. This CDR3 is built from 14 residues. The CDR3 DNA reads TGTGCCTGGAAAGCGGCGAGCTCCTACAATGAGCAGTTCTTC. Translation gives CAWKAASSYNEQFF.

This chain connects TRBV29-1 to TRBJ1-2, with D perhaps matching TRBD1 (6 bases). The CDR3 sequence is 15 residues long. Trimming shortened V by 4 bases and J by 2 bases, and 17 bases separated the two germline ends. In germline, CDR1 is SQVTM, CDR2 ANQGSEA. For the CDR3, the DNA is TGCAGCGTTGGGGGAATCGGGGGCAGAAACTATGGCTACACCTTC. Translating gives CSVGGIGGRNYGYTF.

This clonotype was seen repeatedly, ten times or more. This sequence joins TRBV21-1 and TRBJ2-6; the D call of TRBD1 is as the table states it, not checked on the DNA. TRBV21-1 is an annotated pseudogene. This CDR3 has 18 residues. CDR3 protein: CASIEVDRGPCGANVLTF. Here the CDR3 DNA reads TGTGCCAGCATCGAAGTCGACAGGGGGCCTTGTGGGGCCAACGTCCTGACTTTC.

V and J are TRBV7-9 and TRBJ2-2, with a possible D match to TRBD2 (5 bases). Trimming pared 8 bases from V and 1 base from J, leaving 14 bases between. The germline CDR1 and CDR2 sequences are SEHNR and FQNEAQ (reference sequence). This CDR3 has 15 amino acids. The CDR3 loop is CASGRWTENTGELFF. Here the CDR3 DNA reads TGTGCCAGCGGACGGTGGACTGAGAACACCGGGGAGCTGTTTTTT.

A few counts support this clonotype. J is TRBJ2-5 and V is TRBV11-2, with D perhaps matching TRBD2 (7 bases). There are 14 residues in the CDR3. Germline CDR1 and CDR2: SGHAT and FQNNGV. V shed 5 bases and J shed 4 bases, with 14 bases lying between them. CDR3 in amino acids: CASSQGTIVETQYF. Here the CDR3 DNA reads TGTGCCAGCAGCCAGGGGACTATCGTAGAGACCCAGTACTTC.

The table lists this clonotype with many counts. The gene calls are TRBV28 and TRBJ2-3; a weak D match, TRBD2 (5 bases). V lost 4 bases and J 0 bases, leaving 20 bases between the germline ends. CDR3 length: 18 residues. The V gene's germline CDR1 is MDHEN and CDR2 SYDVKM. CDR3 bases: TGTGCCAGCAGTTCCCCCGATGCGGGTGCCCTAAGCACAGATACGCAGTATTTT. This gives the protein CASSSPDAGALSTDTQYF.

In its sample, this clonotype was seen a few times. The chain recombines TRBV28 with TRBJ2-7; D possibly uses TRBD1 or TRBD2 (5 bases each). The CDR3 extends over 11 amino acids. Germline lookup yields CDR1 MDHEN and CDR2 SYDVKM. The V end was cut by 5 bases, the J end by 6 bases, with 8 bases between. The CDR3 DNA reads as TGTGCCAGCAGTCTCGGGACCGAGCAGTACTTC. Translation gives CASSLGTEQYF.

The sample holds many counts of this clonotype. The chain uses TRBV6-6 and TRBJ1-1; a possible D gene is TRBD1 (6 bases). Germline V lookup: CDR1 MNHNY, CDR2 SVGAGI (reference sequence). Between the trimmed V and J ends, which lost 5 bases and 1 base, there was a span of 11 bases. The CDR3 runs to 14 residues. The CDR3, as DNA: TGTGCCAGCAGTCCAGGGACAAGGAACACTGAAGCTTTCTTT. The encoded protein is CASSPGTRNTEAFF.

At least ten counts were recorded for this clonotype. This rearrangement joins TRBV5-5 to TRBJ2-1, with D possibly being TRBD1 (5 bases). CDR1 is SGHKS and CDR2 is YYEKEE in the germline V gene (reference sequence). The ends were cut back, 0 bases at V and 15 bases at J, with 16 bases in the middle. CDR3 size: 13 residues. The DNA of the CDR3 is TGTGCCAGCAGCTTGGCAATCCAGGGCACGGGGTTCTTC. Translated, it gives CASSLAIQGTGFF.

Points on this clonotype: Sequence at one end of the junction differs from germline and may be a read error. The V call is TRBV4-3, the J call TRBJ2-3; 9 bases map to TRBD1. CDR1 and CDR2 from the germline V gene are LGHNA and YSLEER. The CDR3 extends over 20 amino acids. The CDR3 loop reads CASRQDRGAGQGWGTDTQYF. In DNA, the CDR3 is TGCGCCAGCAGACAAGATCGAGGGGCGGGACAGGGCTGGGGCACAGATACGCAGTATTTT.

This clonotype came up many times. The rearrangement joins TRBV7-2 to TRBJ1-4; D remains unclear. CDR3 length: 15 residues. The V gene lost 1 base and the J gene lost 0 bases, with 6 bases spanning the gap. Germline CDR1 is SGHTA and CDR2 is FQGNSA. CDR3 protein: CASSLVVSTNEKLFF. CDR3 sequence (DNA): TGTGCCAGCAGCTTAGTGGTGTCAACTAATGAAAAACTGTTTTTT.

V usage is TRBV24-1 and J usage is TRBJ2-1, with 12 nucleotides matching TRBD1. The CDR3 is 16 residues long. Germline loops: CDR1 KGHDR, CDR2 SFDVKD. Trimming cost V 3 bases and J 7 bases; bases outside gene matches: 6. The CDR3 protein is CATSDPGQGAENEQFF. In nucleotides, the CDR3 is TGTGCCACCAGTGATCCGGGACAGGGGGCCGAGAATGAGCAGTTCTTC.

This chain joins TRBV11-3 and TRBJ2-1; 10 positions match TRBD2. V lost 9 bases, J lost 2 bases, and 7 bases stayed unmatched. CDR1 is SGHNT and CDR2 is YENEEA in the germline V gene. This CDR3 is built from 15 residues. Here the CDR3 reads CASEEGTSAYNEQFF. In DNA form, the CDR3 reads TGTGCCAGTGAGGAGGGGACTAGCGCCTACAATGAGCAGTTCTTC.

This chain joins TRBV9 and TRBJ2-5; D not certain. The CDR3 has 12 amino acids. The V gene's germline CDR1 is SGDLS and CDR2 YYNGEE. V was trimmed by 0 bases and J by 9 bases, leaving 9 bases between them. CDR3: CASSVDQAAQYF. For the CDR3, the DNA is TGTGCCAGCAGCGTAGACCAGGCGGCCCAGTACTTC.

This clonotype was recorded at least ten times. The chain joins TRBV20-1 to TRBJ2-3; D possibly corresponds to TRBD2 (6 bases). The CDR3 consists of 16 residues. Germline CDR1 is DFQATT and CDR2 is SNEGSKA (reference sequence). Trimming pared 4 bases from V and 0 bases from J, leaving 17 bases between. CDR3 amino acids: CSAMARGGTSTDTQYF. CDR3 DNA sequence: TGCAGTGCTATGGCCCGGGGCGGGACTAGCACAGATACGCAGTATTTT.

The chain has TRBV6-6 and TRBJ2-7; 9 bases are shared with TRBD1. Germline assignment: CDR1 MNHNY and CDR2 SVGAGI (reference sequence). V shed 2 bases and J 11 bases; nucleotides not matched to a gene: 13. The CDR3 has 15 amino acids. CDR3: CASSYHDRGKGSEYF. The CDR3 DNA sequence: TGTGCCAGCAGTTACCACGACAGGGGGAAGGGCTCGGAGTACTTC.

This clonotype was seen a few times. The CDR3 spells CAWSRKTSGRYNEQFF. The CDR3 DNA is TGTGCCTGGAGTAGGAAGACTAGCGGGAGGTACAATGAGCAGTTCTTC. The chain combines TRBV30 with TRBJ2-1; 13 positions match TRBD2. The CDR3 contains 16 residues. CDR1 and CDR2 from the germline V gene are GTSNPN and SVGIG (reference sequence). Trimming removed 2 bases from V and 4 bases from J; junction bases left unmatched: 5.

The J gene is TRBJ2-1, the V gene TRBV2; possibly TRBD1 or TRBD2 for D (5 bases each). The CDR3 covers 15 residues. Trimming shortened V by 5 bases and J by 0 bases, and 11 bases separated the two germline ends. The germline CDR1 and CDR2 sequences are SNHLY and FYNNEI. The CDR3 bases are TGTGCCAGCAGTTTGGGGGAGAGCTCCTACAATGAGCAGTTCTTC. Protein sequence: CASSLGESSYNEQFF.

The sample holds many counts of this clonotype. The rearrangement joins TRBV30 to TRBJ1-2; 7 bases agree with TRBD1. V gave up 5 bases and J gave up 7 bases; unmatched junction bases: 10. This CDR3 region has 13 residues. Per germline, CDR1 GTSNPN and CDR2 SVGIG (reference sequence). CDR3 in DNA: TGTGCCTGGGCACAAACAGGGGCGGTTGGCTACACCTTC. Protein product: CAWAQTGAVGYTF.

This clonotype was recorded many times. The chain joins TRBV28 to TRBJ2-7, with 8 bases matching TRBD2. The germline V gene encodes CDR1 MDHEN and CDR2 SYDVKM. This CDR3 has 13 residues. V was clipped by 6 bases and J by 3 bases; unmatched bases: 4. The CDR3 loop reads CASSPGTSYEQYF. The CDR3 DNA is TGTGCCAGCAGCCCCGGGACTAGCTACGAGCAGTACTTC.

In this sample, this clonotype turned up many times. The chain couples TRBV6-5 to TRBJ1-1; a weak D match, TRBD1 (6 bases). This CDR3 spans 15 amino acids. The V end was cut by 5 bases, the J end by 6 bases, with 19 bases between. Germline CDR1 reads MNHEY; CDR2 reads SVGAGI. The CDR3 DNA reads TGTGCCAGCAGTCTTGGGACAAGCGGGAGGGCTGAAGCTTTCTTT. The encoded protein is CASSLGTSGRAEAFF.

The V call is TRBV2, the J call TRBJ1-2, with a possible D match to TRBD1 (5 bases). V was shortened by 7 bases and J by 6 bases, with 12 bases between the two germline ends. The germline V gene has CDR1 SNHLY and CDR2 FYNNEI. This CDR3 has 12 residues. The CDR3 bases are TGTGCCAGCAAAGCAGGGCAGCATGGCTACACCTTC. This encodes CASKAGQHGYTF.

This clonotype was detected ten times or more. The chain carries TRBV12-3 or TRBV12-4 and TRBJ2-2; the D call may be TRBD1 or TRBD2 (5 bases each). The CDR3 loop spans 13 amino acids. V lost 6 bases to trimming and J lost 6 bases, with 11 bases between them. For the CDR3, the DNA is TGTGCCAGCAGCCGGGACGGTGCCGGGGAGCTGTTTTTT. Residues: CASSRDGAGELFF.

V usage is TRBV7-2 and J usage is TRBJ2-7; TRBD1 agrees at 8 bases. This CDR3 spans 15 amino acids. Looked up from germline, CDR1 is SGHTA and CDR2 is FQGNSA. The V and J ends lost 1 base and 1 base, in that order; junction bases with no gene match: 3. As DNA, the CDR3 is TGTGCCAGCAGCTTAGACGGACAGGGTTCCTACGAGCAGTACTTC. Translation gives CASSLDGQGSYEQYF. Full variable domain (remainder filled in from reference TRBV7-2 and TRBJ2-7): GAGVSQSPSNKVTEKGKDVELRCDPISGHTALYWYRQSLGQGLEFLIYFQGNSAPDKSGLPSDRFSAERTGGSVSTLTIQRTQQEDSAVYLCASSLDGQGSYEQYFGPGTRLTVT.

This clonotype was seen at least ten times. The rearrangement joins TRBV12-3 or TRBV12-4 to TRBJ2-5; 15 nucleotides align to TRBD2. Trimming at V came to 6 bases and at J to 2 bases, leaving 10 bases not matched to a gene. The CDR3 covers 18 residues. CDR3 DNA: TGTGCCAGCAGACGGACTAGCGGGGGGGAATGGGGGCAAGAGACCCAGTACTTC. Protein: CASRRTSGGEWGQETQYF.

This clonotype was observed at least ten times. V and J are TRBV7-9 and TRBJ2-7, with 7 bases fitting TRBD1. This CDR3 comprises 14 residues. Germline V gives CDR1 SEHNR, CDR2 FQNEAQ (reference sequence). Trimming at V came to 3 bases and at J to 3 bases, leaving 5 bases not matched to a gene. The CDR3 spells CASSLGTAFYEQYF. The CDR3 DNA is TGTGCCAGCAGCTTGGGGACAGCCTTCTACGAGCAGTACTTC.